This TCR beta chain was recovered during a study of blood T cell repertoires in COVID-19. Sequenced by immunoSEQ multiplex PCR; TCRdb stores in-frame clones only, minus some. The sample consists of about 500,000 clones, roughly 90% of them appearing once. The germline CDR1 and CDR2 sequences are KGHSH and LQKENI. The CDR3 length is 15 residues. V was clipped by 0 bases and J by 6 bases, with 12 bases between them. The sample consisted of PBMCs or T cells enriched from blood (not recorded which). The source of this sequence is a young woman who had recovered from COVID-19. This sequence joins TRBV18 and TRBJ2-1; weak D call: TRBD1 (6 bases). DNA for the CDR3: TGTGCCAGCTCACCACCGAGCAGGGGCGGCAATGAGCAGTTCTTC. Translation: CASSPPSRGGNEQFF.